A single sample gave rise to the 12 T cell receptor beta chains below, sequenced in a study of T-cell reconstitution after alpha-beta-depleted transplantation in children (dated by TCRdb to between 2015 and 2016). Library prep was done by PCR. TCRdb records Illumina HiSeq 2500 as the sequencer. Molecular barcoding was employed in the preparation of TCR libraries, with unique molecular identifiers being used to normalize TCRbeta repertoire quantification. Starting from the raw public reads, TCRdb applied fastp trimming at Q25, assembled clones with MiXCR and retained in-frame beta chains. Every distinct CDR3 protein forms one entry, paired with its most common genes and DNA. Within this sample are roughly 790,000 distinct CDR3 sequences, with roughly 16% of them counted one time only. Just under 5% of the sample is held by the ten biggest clonotypes. The meaning of the sample's treatment or condition label: allogeneic hematopoietic cell transplantation with graft depleted of TCRalphabeta T cells and CD19 B cells.

The sequencing here drew on PBMCs, mostly from graft donor cells, taken 360 days after TCRalphabeta/CD19-depleted stem cell transplant. These receptors were collected from a male patient between 10 and 17 years old who had a stem cell transplant for acute lymphoblastic leukemia, so the T cells may come from the graft donor.

This clonotype came up many times. The chain combines TRBV7-3 with TRBJ2-2, with D uncertain. The V end lost 6 bases, the J end lost 0 bases, and 11 bases lay between the germline ends. CDR1 SGHTA and CDR2 FQGTGA come from the germline V gene. The CDR3 is 15 amino acids. The DNA for the CDR3 is TGTGCCAGCAGACCCACCCCCTCGAACACCGGGGAGCTGTTTTTT. Translated: CASRPTPSNTGELFF.

The chain combines TRBV4-1 with TRBJ2-5; 7 bases match TRBD2. Trimming at V came to 1 base and at J to 7 bases, leaving 9 bases not matched to a gene. This CDR3 comprises 15 residues. Per germline, CDR1 MGHRA and CDR2 YSYEKL. The CDR3 bases are TGCGCCAGCAGCCAAGGTGTGAACGGGGAGGGGACCCAGTACTTC. This sequence encodes CASSQGVNGEGTQYF.

This clonotype has just a few counts. The V and J genes are TRBV25-1 and TRBJ1-2; no firm D call. The CDR3 is 12 amino acids. Germline CDR1 reads MGHDK; CDR2 reads SYGVNS. V was clipped by 2 bases and J by 4 bases, with 5 bases between them. The CDR3 DNA sequence: TGTGCCAGCAGTGAACATTTCTATGGCTACACCTTC. Translation gives CASSEHFYGYTF.

This clonotype was counted between two and nine times. Here the CDR3 reads CASRRRLAGISDYEQYF. CDR3 nucleotides: TGTGCCAGCAGACGAAGACTAGCCGGCATCTCCGACTACGAGCAGTACTTC. This chain uses TRBV12-3 or TRBV12-4 with TRBJ2-7; 7 bases agree with TRBD2. The CDR3 is 17 amino acids. V shed 6 bases and J 3 bases; nucleotides not matched to a gene: 17.

This clonotype was observed a few times. The chain uses TRBV29-1 and TRBJ2-7; possible D gene TRBD2, 6 bases. V lost 4 bases and J lost 6, with 16 bases in between. This CDR3 has 13 amino acids. The V gene's germline CDR1 is SQVTM and CDR2 ANQGSEA. CDR3 sequence (DNA): TGCAGCGTTGGGCCTAGCTGGGGGGTCGAGCAGTACTTC. This sequence encodes CSVGPSWGVEQYF.

The chain combines TRBV18 with TRBJ2-3; no clear D gene. Germline values: CDR1 KGHSH, CDR2 LQKENI. Between the trimmed V and J ends, which lost 3 bases and 3 bases, there was a span of 19 bases. There are 17 residues in the CDR3. DNA for the CDR3: TGTGCCAGCTCACCGGAATTCCAGGAGTGGGCTACAGATACGCAGTATTTT. This encodes CASSPEFQEWATDTQYF.

V is TRBV4-2 and J is TRBJ2-7; 10 nucleotides align to TRBD1. Trimming removed 8 bases from V and 2 bases from J; junction bases left unmatched: 12. Looked up from germline, CDR1 is LGHNA and CDR2 is YNFKEQ. The CDR3 spans 16 residues. This CDR3 is CASGRQPGQGTYEQYF. CDR3 bases: TGTGCCAGCGGAAGGCAACCGGGACAGGGGACCTACGAGCAGTACTTC.

In its sample, this clonotype was seen many times. V usage is TRBV20-1 and J usage is TRBJ2-3; D is uncertain. This CDR3 has 10 amino acids. Trimming pared 4 bases from V and 3 bases from J, leaving 2 bases between. Germline CDR1 and CDR2: DFQATT and SNEGSKA (reference sequence). This chain's CDR3 is CSAITDTQYF. Here the CDR3 DNA reads TGCAGTGCTATAACAGATACGCAGTATTTT.

This chain links TRBV5-1 with TRBJ1-1; D not resolved. V was pared by 0 bases and J by 1 base, with 7 bases between. The germline V gene has CDR1 SGHRS and CDR2 YFSETQ. CDR3 length equals 14 residues. CDR3 region: CASSLGWSNTEAFF. Here the CDR3 DNA reads TGCGCCAGCAGCTTGGGGTGGTCGAACACTGAAGCTTTCTTT.

J is TRBJ2-5 and V is TRBV25-1, with D hard to call. Trimming shortened V by 7 bases and J by 5 bases, and 14 bases separated the two germline ends. CDR1 and CDR2 (germline): MGHDK, SYGVNS. The CDR3 contains 13 residues. CDR3 amino acids: CASNTIVTETQYF. CDR3 DNA: TGTGCCAGCAACACGATAGTTACGGAGACCCAGTACTTC.

The chain links TRBV11-2 to TRBJ1-1, with a weak D call TRBD1 (5 bases). Trimming pared 4 bases from V and 2 bases from J, leaving 20 bases between. The CDR3 totals 17 residues. CDR1 SGHAT and CDR2 FQNNGV come from the germline V gene. CDR3 sequence: CASSSTYGTTSNTEAFF. The CDR3 coding sequence is TGTGCCAGCAGCTCGACTTACGGGACGACGTCTAACACTGAAGCTTTCTTT.

This clonotype was counted only a few times. The J gene is TRBJ1-6, the V gene TRBV7-6; 7 bases align to TRBD1. CDR1 is SGHVS and CDR2 is FNYEAQ in the germline V gene. V gave up 5 bases and J gave up 10 bases; unmatched junction bases: 8. This CDR3 has 14 amino acids. The CDR3 DNA follows: TGTGCCAGCAGCCGACAGGGTTTGGTGTCACCCCTCCACTTT. It encodes CASSRQGLVSPLHF.